This TCR beta chain was obtained from a study of cytomegalovirus exposure and HLA in healthy donors. Turning to the study itself: In a later analysis, it was reported that the 120 validation repertoires had been produced on the same platform as the roughly 650 repertoires belonging to the first cohort.

Germline V gene lookup returns CDR1 SGHNT and CDR2 YYREEE (reference sequence). The CDR3 contains 15 residues. V gave up 4 bases and J gave up 8 bases; unmatched junction bases: 13. Whole-study findings and limits: Investigators reported fewer than 200 TCR beta chains as tied to cytomegalovirus. The dataset shows that most TCR sequences were rare, while some public TCRs occurred in many donors.

Measured with immunoSEQ multiplex PCR; TCRdb has only the in-frame clones, and not every one. The table lists about 130,000 clones, 85% to 90% of them singletons. The validation cohort, a group of over a hundred subjects, included the donors and was separate from the approximately 650-subject first cohort. Remarks on this clone: Its target is unknown.

The sample comprised PBMCs. The receptor comes from a man aged 25 to 40 in good health and CMV-seronegative. This sequence joins TRBV5-4 and TRBJ2-3, with 7 bases matching TRBD2. CDR3 DNA sequence: TGTGCCAGCAGCGTTACTAGCGCAATCCCGGCTACGCAGTATTTT. This encodes CASSVTSAIPATQYF.